Listed below are T cell receptor beta chains from one sample, sequenced in a study of cytomegalovirus exposure and HLA in healthy donors. Libraries were prepared by immunoSEQ multiplex PCR; TCRdb keeps only in-frame clonotypes and omits some of them. The sample shows about 160,000 clones, approximately 76% of them seen only once. Sample: PBMCs. These receptors all come from a man aged 60-69 years in good health and CMV-seronegative. Both conserved end residues are part of each CDR3. The D gene is left open where the match is weak. Only part of the rows carry a size: once, few, many, or a class if the clone is expanded.

clone size: once
D gene: -
V gene: TRBV20-1
J gene: TRBJ1-2
CDR3 protein: CSARQNYGYTF
CDR3 DNA: TGCAGTGCTAGACAGAACTATGGCTACACCTTC

clone size: -
D gene: TRBD2
V gene: TRBV28
J gene: TRBJ2-5
CDR3 protein: CASSVGGAPGTQYF
CDR3 DNA: TGTGCCAGCAGTGTCGGGGGGGCCCCGGGGACCCAGTACTTC

clone size: -
D gene: TRBD1
V gene: TRBV28
J gene: TRBJ1-4
CDR3 protein: CASSLRQGGEKLFF
CDR3 DNA: TGTGCCAGCAGTTTGCGGCAGGGGGGAGAAAAACTGTTTTTT

clone size: -
D gene: -
V gene: TRBV7-2
J gene: TRBJ1-2
CDR3 protein: CASSLSIRGSTSYGYTF
CDR3 DNA: TGTGCCAGCAGCTTAAGTATAAGGGGATCGACCTCCTATGGCTACACCTTC

clone size: -
D gene: -
V gene: TRBV14
J gene: TRBJ1-1
CDR3 protein: CASSPIPRSAFF
CDR3 DNA: TGTGCCAGCAGCCCCATCCCCCGGTCGGCTTTCTTT

clone size: -
D gene: -
V gene: TRBV19
J gene: TRBJ1-5
CDR3 protein: CASSMSRGDSNQPQHF
CDR3 DNA: TGTGCCAGTAGTATGTCCAGGGGAGATAGCAATCAGCCCCAGCATTTT

clone size: few
D gene: TRBD2
V gene: TRBV5-1
J gene: TRBJ2-5
CDR3 protein: CASSLRTSGGPRDQYF
CDR3 DNA: TGCGCCAGCAGCTTGAGGACTAGCGGGGGCCCGAGGGACCAGTACTTC

clone size: -
D gene: -
V gene: TRBV29-1
J gene: TRBJ1-5
CDR3 protein: CSVTLQGWSSNQPQHF
CDR3 DNA: TGCAGCGTAACGCTCCAGGGATGGTCGAGCAATCAGCCCCAGCATTTT

clone size: -
D gene: -
V gene: TRBV5-1
J gene: TRBJ2-3
CDR3 protein: CASSLSLVDGGYTDTQYF
CDR3 DNA: TGCGCCAGCAGCTTGTCCCTAGTGGACGGGGGATACACAGATACGCAGTATTTT

clone size: -
D gene: -
V gene: TRBV5-4
J gene: TRBJ2-3
CDR3 protein: CASSFGEMGTDTQYF
CDR3 DNA: TGTGCCAGCAGCTTCGGGGAGATGGGCACAGATACGCAGTATTTT

clone size: -
D gene: -
V gene: TRBV7-8
J gene: TRBJ1-2
CDR3 protein: CASSIEAAGQGYTF
CDR3 DNA: TGTGCCAGCAGCATCGAGGCGGCAGGGCAAGGCTACACCTTC

clone size: -
D gene: -
V gene: TRBV29-1
J gene: TRBJ1-2
CDR3 protein: CSVDGGGNGYTF
CDR3 DNA: TGCAGCGTTGATGGGGGGGGAAATGGCTACACCTTC

clone size: -
D gene: TRBD2
V gene: TRBV5-1
J gene: TRBJ2-3
CDR3 protein: CASTTGGFHTDTQYF
CDR3 DNA: TGCGCCAGCACCACGGGGGGATTTCACACAGATACGCAGTATTTT

clone size: -
D gene: -
V gene: TRBV9
J gene: TRBJ2-7
CDR3 protein: CASSATPGLGDREQYF
CDR3 DNA: TGTGCCAGCAGCGCCACCCCCGGACTAGGGGACAGGGAGCAGTACTTC

clone size: -
D gene: -
V gene: TRBV9
J gene: TRBJ1-4
CDR3 protein: CASSVRGTNEKLFF
CDR3 DNA: TGTGCCAGCAGCGTGCGAGGAACTAATGAAAAACTGTTTTTT

clone size: -
D gene: -
V gene: TRBV6-1
J gene: TRBJ1-4
CDR3 protein: CASSEAGEKLFF
CDR3 DNA: TGTGCCAGCAGTGAGGCAGGGGAAAAACTGTTTTTT

clone size: -
D gene: -
V gene: TRBV25-1
J gene: TRBJ2-2
CDR3 protein: CASSDRVFSTGELFF
CDR3 DNA: TGTGCCAGCAGTGATCGCGTCTTCTCCACCGGGGAGCTGTTTTTT

clone size: -
D gene: TRBD2
V gene: TRBV19
J gene: TRBJ2-3
CDR3 protein: CASSVDSGGAADTQYF
CDR3 DNA: TGTGCCAGTAGTGTAGATAGCGGGGGTGCGGCAGATACGCAGTATTTT

clone size: -
D gene: TRBD2
V gene: TRBV28
J gene: TRBJ2-3
CDR3 protein: CASGRGGTDTQYF
CDR3 DNA: TGTGCCAGCGGGCGGGGGGGCACAGATACGCAGTATTTT

clone size: -
D gene: TRBD2
V gene: TRBV2
J gene: TRBJ2-1
CDR3 protein: CASRRLAGPYNEQFF
CDR3 DNA: TGTGCCAGCAGGCGACTAGCGGGACCTTACAATGAGCAGTTCTTC

clone size: -
D gene: -
V gene: TRBV7-2
J gene: TRBJ2-7
CDR3 protein: CASLPGGGALEQYF
CDR3 DNA: TGTGCCAGCCTCCCAGGAGGGGGGGCTCTCGAGCAGTACTTC

clone size: -
D gene: TRBD1
V gene: TRBV28
J gene: TRBJ1-1
CDR3 protein: CASSPAGGPRREAFF
CDR3 DNA: TGTGCCAGCAGTCCCGCAGGGGGTCCACGCAGAGAAGCTTTCTTT

clone size: -
D gene: TRBD1
V gene: TRBV11-3
J gene: TRBJ2-1
CDR3 protein: CASSSRTGHNEQFF
CDR3 DNA: TGTGCCAGCAGCTCCCGGACAGGTCACAATGAGCAGTTCTTC

clone size: -
D gene: -
V gene: TRBV27
J gene: TRBJ2-7
CDR3 protein: CASSPQGYEQYF
CDR3 DNA: TGTGCCAGCAGTCCCCAGGGCTACGAGCAGTACTTC

clone size: -
D gene: -
V gene: TRBV13
J gene: TRBJ2-1
CDR3 protein: CASSLVDEQFF
CDR3 DNA: TGTGCCAGCAGCTTAGTCGATGAGCAGTTCTTC

clone size: -
D gene: TRBD1
V gene: TRBV5-1
J gene: TRBJ2-5
CDR3 protein: CASSSGTGQETQYF
CDR3 DNA: TGCGCCAGCAGCTCAGGGACAGGCCAAGAGACCCAGTACTTC

clone size: few
D gene: -
V gene: TRBV11-2
J gene: TRBJ2-7
CDR3 protein: CASSLAGLNNEQYF
CDR3 DNA: TGTGCCAGCAGCTTAGCCGGACTAAACAACGAGCAGTACTTC

clone size: -
D gene: -
V gene: TRBV15
J gene: TRBJ2-2
CDR3 protein: CATSRDRGYAGELFF
CDR3 DNA: TGTGCCACCAGCAGAGATCGGGGTTATGCCGGGGAGCTGTTTTTT

clone size: -
D gene: TRBD1
V gene: TRBV5-1
J gene: TRBJ2-7
CDR3 protein: CASSNMDRGNYEQYF
CDR3 DNA: TGCGCCAGCAGCAACATGGACAGGGGGAATTACGAGCAGTACTTC

clone size: -
D gene: TRBD2
V gene: TRBV10-3
J gene: TRBJ2-1
CDR3 protein: CAIRVGGASGRGHRDNEQFF
CDR3 DNA: TGTGCCATCAGAGTGGGTGGGGCTAGCGGGAGGGGTCACCGTGACAATGAGCAGTTCTTC

clone size: -
D gene: TRBD2
V gene: TRBV7-9
J gene: TRBJ2-3
CDR3 protein: CASSLLAASTDTQYF
CDR3 DNA: TGTGCCAGCAGCCTACTAGCGGCTAGCACAGATACGCAGTATTTT

clone size: -
D gene: TRBD2
V gene: TRBV7-2
J gene: TRBJ2-3
CDR3 protein: CASSFRLAGGTDTQYF
CDR3 DNA: TGTGCCAGCAGCTTTCGCCTAGCGGGGGGAACAGATACGCAGTATTTT

clone size: -
D gene: TRBD2
V gene: TRBV11-2
J gene: TRBJ2-7
CDR3 protein: CASSGAGGLYEQYF
CDR3 DNA: TGTGCCAGCAGTGGAGCGGGAGGGCTATATGAGCAGTACTTC

clone size: -
D gene: -
V gene: TRBV18
J gene: TRBJ2-6
CDR3 protein: CASSSLTLSGANVLTF
CDR3 DNA: TGTGCCAGCTCCTCCCTAACCCTCTCTGGGGCCAACGTCCTGACTTTC

clone size: -
D gene: TRBD1
V gene: TRBV5-1
J gene: TRBJ2-7
CDR3 protein: CASSPGQGAYEQYF
CDR3 DNA: TGCGCCAGCAGCCCGGGACAGGGGGCCTACGAGCAGTACTTC

clone size: once
D gene: TRBD2
V gene: TRBV7-2
J gene: TRBJ2-3
CDR3 protein: CASTRTPREPSTDTQYF
CDR3 DNA: TGTGCCAGCACCCGAACCCCGCGGGAGCCTAGCACAGATACGCAGTATTTT

clone size: -
D gene: -
V gene: TRBV6-5
J gene: TRBJ2-1
CDR3 protein: CASREGRSSYNEQFF
CDR3 DNA: TGTGCCAGCAGGGAGGGGAGGAGCTCCTACAATGAGCAGTTCTTC